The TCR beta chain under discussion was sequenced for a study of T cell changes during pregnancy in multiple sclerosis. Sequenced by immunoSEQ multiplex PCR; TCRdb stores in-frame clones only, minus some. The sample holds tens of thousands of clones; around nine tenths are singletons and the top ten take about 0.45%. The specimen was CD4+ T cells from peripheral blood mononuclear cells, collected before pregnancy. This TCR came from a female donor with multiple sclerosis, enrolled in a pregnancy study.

CDR3 in DNA: TGTGCCAGCAGTTACTCTAGCGGGGGGCCCCTCTCCTACGAGCAGTACTTC. It codes for CASSYSSGGPLSYEQYF. The chain joins TRBV6-7 to TRBJ2-7, with 10 bases matching TRBD2. TRBV6-7 is given ORF status, its function remaining uncertain. J was trimmed by 0 bases and V by 0 bases; bases with no gene match: 5. The CDR3 runs 17 residues.